This T cell receptor (beta chain) comes out of a study of blood T cell repertoires in COVID-19. Background on the study: There were acute and convalescent COVID-19 samples, and they came from the United States, Italy and Spain. From T cells, B-cell-depleted T cells, or PBMCs came the material, which was cDNA or gDNA.

Original methodology: Amplification from reference gene primers served as the basis for estimated nucleated cell counts. Here immunoSEQ multiplex PCR was the method, and the copy in TCRdb shows in-frame clones only, minus some. From that table come the V and J calls and clone size; the DNA was used to work out D and trimming. The sample has some 150,000 clones; roughly nine tenths are singletons. The V end lost 3 bases, the J end lost 1 base, and 10 bases lay between the germline ends. CDR1 and CDR2 (germline): SGHDN, FVKESK. This CDR3 has 14 amino acids. Sequencing was done on a sample of peripheral blood. The chain combines TRBV14 with TRBJ2-7, with D possibly TRBD1 on 6 matching bases. The receptor was isolated from a human donor in a cohort sampled during active COVID-19. DNA of the CDR3: TGTGCCAGCAGCCAGTTTGACAGGTCCTACGAGCAGTACTTC. Translation gives CASSQFDRSYEQYF.